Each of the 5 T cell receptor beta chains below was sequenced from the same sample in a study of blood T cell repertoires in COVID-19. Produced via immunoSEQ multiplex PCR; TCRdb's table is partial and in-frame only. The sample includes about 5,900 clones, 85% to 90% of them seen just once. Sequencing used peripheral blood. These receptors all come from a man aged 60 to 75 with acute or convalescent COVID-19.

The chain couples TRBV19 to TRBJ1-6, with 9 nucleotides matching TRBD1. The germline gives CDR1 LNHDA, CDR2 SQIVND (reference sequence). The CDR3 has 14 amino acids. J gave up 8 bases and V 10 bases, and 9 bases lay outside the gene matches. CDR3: CATSRDRDYSPLHF. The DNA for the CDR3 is TGTGCCACTTCCCGGGACAGGGACTATTCACCCCTCCACTTT.

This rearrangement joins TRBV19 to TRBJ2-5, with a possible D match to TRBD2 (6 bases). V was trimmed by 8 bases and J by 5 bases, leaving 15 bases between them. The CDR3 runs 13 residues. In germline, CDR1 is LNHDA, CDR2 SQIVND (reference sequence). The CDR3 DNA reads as TGTGCCAGTTTCGGGGGTAAGGGGGAGACCCAGTACTTC. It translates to CASFGGKGETQYF. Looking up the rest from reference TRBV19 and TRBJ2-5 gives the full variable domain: DGGITQSPKYLFRKEGQNVTLSCEQNLNHDAMYWYRQDPGQGLRLIYYSQIVNDFQKGDIAEGYSVSREKKESFPLTVTSAQKNPTAFYLCASFGGKGETQYFGPGTRLLVL.

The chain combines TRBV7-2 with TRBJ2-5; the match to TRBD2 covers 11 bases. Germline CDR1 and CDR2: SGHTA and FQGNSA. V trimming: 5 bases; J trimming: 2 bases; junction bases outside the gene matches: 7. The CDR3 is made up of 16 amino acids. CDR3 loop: CASSNLAGGKQETQYF. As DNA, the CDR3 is TGTGCCAGCAGCAACTTAGCGGGGGGGAAGCAAGAGACCCAGTACTTC.

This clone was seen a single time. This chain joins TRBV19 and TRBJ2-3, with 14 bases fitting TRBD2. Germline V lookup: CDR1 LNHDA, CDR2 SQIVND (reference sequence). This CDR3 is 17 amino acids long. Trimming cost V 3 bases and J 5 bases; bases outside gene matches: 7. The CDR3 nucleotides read TGTGCCAGTAGTATCGCTCCCGGACTAGCGGGAGGAGATACGCAGTATTTT. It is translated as CASSIAPGLAGGDTQYF. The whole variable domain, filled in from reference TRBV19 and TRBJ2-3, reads DGGITQSPKYLFRKEGQNVTLSCEQNLNHDAMYWYRQDPGQGLRLIYYSQIVNDFQKGDIAEGYSVSREKKESFPLTVTSAQKNPTAFYLCASSIAPGLAGGDTQYFGPGTRLTVL.

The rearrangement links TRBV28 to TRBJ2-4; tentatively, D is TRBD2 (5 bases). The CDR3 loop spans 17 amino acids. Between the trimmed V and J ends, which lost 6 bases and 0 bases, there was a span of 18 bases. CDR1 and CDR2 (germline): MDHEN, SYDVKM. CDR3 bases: TGTGCCAGCAGCCCTGAGGGCCCATTCGTAGCCAAAAACATTCAGTACTTC. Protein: CASSPEGPFVAKNIQYF.